Listed here are 3 T cell receptor beta chains from one sample, sequenced in a study of regulatory T cells in long-lasting Graves disease. For TCR beta, libraries came from iRepertoire HTBI primers and Arm-PCR of CDR3 regions. TCRdb recomputed calls from the multiplex PCR reads with MiXCR, one row per CDR3 protein. This table holds 350,000 to 450,000 distinct CDR3 sequences, roughly 21% found once. Time point defined: persistent/refractory GD, antithyroid drugs over 5 years with positive TRAb. RNA isolated from PBMCs was used to make the TCR library. This specimen was peripheral blood mononuclear cells (PBMCs), taken when the disease was refractory, from a patient treated with antithyroid drugs. All receptors derive from a female donor with Graves disease.

The chain joins TRBV29-1 to TRBJ1-1, with D tentatively TRBD1 (5 bases). V lost 7 bases, J lost 1 base, and 13 bases lay in between. CDR1 and CDR2 from the germline V gene are SQVTM and ANQGSEA. The CDR3 consists of 13 residues. CDR3 amino acids: CSGDGDGNTEAFF. The CDR3 bases are TGCAGCGGTGATGGGGACGGGAACACTGAAGCTTTCTTT. The entire variable domain, with the rest obtained from reference TRBV29-1 and TRBJ1-1, is as follows: SAVISQKPSRDICQRGTSLTIQCQVDSQVTMMFWYRQQPGQSLTLIATANQGSEATYESGFVIDKFPISRPNLTFSTLTVSNMSPEDSSIYLCSGDGDGNTEAFFGQGTRLTVV.

This clonotype was found a few times. V and J are TRBV20-1 and TRBJ2-7; TRBD2 matches 10 bases. Losses at the gene ends were 5 bases for V and 5 bases for J; bases not matched to a gene: 9. The CDR3 totals 14 residues. Germline V gene data show CDR1 as DFQATT and CDR2 as SNEGSKA (reference sequence). The CDR3 nucleotides are TGCAGTGCTGCTAGCGGGAGAATGTTGGACGAGCAGTACTTC. Protein: CSAASGRMLDEQYF.

Note on this clonotype: Sequence at one end of the junction differs from germline and may be a read error. J is TRBJ2-7 and V is TRBV6-4; D may be TRBD1 or TRBD2 (5 bases each). The V gene's germline CDR1 is MRHNA and CDR2 SNTAGT. The length of the CDR3 is 12 residues. Here the CDR3 reads CASSDGWDEQHF. The DNA for the CDR3 is TGTGCCAGCAGTGACGGGTGGGACGAGCAGCACTTC.